This TCR beta chain is from a study of blood T cell repertoires in COVID-19. Looking at the study overall: Sites in the United States, Italy and Spain provided acute and convalescent COVID-19 samples. The cDNA or gDNA used as material had been derived from T cells, B-cell-depleted T cells, or PBMCs.

As processed by the authors: Quantification of nucleated cells was approximated via reference gene primer amplification. TCRdb's table, derived via immunoSEQ multiplex PCR, lists solely in-frame clones and lacks some. V and J calls and clone size are as listed in that table; D and trimming were resolved from the DNA. The sample shows 150,000 to 200,000 clones, about three quarters of them seen only once. V was trimmed by 7 bases and J by 4 bases, leaving 16 bases between them. This CDR3 comprises 13 residues. The germline V gene encodes CDR1 SQVTM and CDR2 ANQGSEA. This rearrangement joins TRBV29-1 to TRBJ1-1, with D perhaps matching TRBD1 (5 bases). The sequenced material came from peripheral blood. This clonotype originated in a man in his 70s with acute or convalescent COVID-19. The CDR3 sequence: CSAGGLGGTEAFF. DNA of the CDR3: TGCAGCGCCGGGGGTCTGGGGGGCACTGAAGCTTTCTTT.